Following are 31 T cell receptor beta chains from one sample sequenced in a study of T cell responses to AZD1222 COVID-19 vaccine. The protocol was immunoSEQ multiplex PCR, while the TCRdb copy is restricted to in-frame clones and leaves out a portion. The sample lists some 150,000 clones; approximately 95% were seen once. Sequencing was performed on peripheral blood, taken on day 0 of MenACWY control vaccination. All receptors derive from an adult in good health.

The chain recombines TRBV19 with TRBJ1-1, with D unclear. Germline values: CDR1 LNHDA, CDR2 SQIVND (reference sequence). The CDR3 is 14 amino acids. The V gene lost 4 bases and the J gene lost 1 base, with 10 bases spanning the gap. The CDR3 spells CASSRDTSNTEAFF. The CDR3 DNA is TGTGCCAGTAGTAGGGATACGTCGAACACTGAAGCTTTCTTT.

This chain uses TRBV6-2 or TRBV6-3 with TRBJ2-7; D might be TRBD2 (7 bases). Between the trimmed V and J ends, which lost 6 bases and 6 bases, there was a span of 21 bases. Per the germline V gene, CDR1 is MNHEY and CDR2 is SVGEGT. The CDR3 sequence is 15 residues long. This CDR3 is CASSGGPSPLSEQYF. In nucleotides, the CDR3 is TGTGCCAGCAGCGGGGGGCCGTCACCTTTATCCGAGCAGTACTTC.

The chain carries TRBV19 and TRBJ1-1; D is perhaps TRBD1 (5 bases). Between the trimmed V and J ends, which lost 7 bases and 4 bases, there was a span of 13 bases. This CDR3 contains 13 residues. CDR1 and CDR2 (germline): LNHDA, SQIVND (reference sequence). The CDR3 nucleotides read TGTGCCAGTACCCCTAGGGGACCCACTGAAGCTTTCTTT. This translates into CASTPRGPTEAFF.

The CDR3: CASSGSGGYTEAFF. The CDR3 DNA follows: TGTGCCAGCAGTGGCTCAGGGGGCTACACTGAAGCTTTCTTT. The V call is TRBV25-1, the J call TRBJ1-1; 8 bases fit TRBD1. CDR1 is MGHDK and CDR2 is SYGVNS in the germline V gene. The CDR3 has 14 residues. J was trimmed by 3 bases and V by 4 bases; bases with no gene match: 4.

A word on this clone: Other DNA sequences from this sample encode an identical CDR3 as well. This sequence joins TRBV5-1 and TRBJ2-3; D gene ambiguous. V was trimmed by 2 bases and J by 5 bases, leaving 6 bases between them. The CDR3 runs 12 residues. CDR1 SGHRS and CDR2 YFSETQ come from the germline V gene. The CDR3 region is CASSLDGDTQYF. DNA for the CDR3: TGCGCCAGCAGCTTAGATGGAGATACGCAGTATTTT.

V usage is TRBV6-5 and J usage is TRBJ1-4; D is ambiguous. Germline values: CDR1 MNHEY, CDR2 SVGAGI. The CDR3 loop spans 12 amino acids. The ends were cut back, 0 bases at V and 5 bases at J, with 1 base in the middle. CDR3 nucleotide sequence: TGTGCCAGCAGTTACTCAAATGAAAAACTGTTTTTT. Translating gives CASSYSNEKLFF.

The chain joins TRBV6-4 to TRBJ2-1, with TRBD2 matching over 8 bases. In germline, CDR1 is MRHNA, CDR2 SNTAGT. The V gene end was trimmed by 1 base and the J gene end by 2 bases; junction bases not matched to a gene: 4. The CDR3 totals 16 residues. The CDR3, as DNA: TGTGCCAGCAGTGACTGGTCGCGGGGGGCCTACAATGAGCAGTTCTTC. Translated, it gives CASSDWSRGAYNEQFF.

The chain combines TRBV27 with TRBJ2-3; tentatively, D is TRBD1 (6 bases). The CDR3 runs to 13 residues. Germline CDR1 MNHEY, CDR2 SMNVEV (reference sequence). Trimming took 6 bases from V and 3 from J, leaving 10 bases between them. CDR3 bases: TGTGCCAGCAGCACCAGGGGAACAGATACGCAGTATTTT. Protein sequence: CASSTRGTDTQYF.

The chain recombines TRBV7-2 with TRBJ1-6; no reliable D call. Germline V CDR1 and CDR2: SGHTA, FQGNSA. The CDR3 is 17 amino acids. Trimming stripped 2 bases from V and 6 bases from J, with 17 bases between. In DNA, the CDR3 is TGTGCCAGCAGCTTAACGATGAGCAGCGAAATTAATTCACCCCTCCACTTT. Translation gives CASSLTMSSEINSPLHF.

The genes are TRBV6-1 and TRBJ1-2; D is unclear. This CDR3 is built from 13 residues. The V gene's germline CDR1 is MNHNS and CDR2 SASEGT. Trimming removed 8 bases at V and 0 bases at J, with 10 bases between. CDR3 region: CASWQNSNYGYTF. The CDR3 bases are TGTGCCAGCTGGCAGAACTCTAACTATGGCTACACCTTC.

The genes are TRBV29-1 and TRBJ1-1; no clear D gene. Germline V gives CDR1 SQVTM, CDR2 ANQGSEA. This CDR3 has 13 residues. With 7 bases removed from V and 1 base from J, the gap between germline ends came to 13 bases. The CDR3 coding sequence is TGCAGCGCCGGAGGAGGGCGGAACACTGAAGCTTTCTTT. Amino acid sequence: CSAGGGRNTEAFF.

This chain uses TRBV5-1 with TRBJ1-1; TRBD1 matches at 8 bases. Germline CDR1 is SGHRS and CDR2 is YFSETQ. The CDR3 has 15 amino acids. With 4 bases clipped from V and 1 base from J, the junction kept 6 bases outside the gene matches. CDR3 in amino acids: CASSRTGRGNTEAFF. DNA of the CDR3: TGCGCCAGCAGCCGGACAGGGCGGGGGAACACTGAAGCTTTCTTT.

The J gene is TRBJ1-1, the V gene TRBV10-2; 7 nucleotides line up with TRBD1. Germline trimming cut 8 bases from V and 3 bases from J; bases unmatched to any gene: 6. CDR3 length equals 13 residues. Per the germline V gene, CDR1 is WSHSY and CDR2 is SAAADI. The CDR3 coding sequence is TGCGCCAGCCGGGACAGTGCTGACACTGAAGCTTTCTTT. This encodes CASRDSADTEAFF.

V is TRBV5-1 and J is TRBJ1-2, with 8 bases matching TRBD1. Germline V CDR1 and CDR2: SGHRS, YFSETQ. The trim removed 4 bases at V and 7 bases at J, leaving 18 bases unmatched. The CDR3 sequence is 17 residues long. The CDR3: CASSKEPRDRYYAGYTF. The CDR3 DNA follows: TGCGCCAGCAGCAAGGAACCAAGGGACAGGTACTATGCTGGCTACACCTTC.

The V gene is TRBV5-6, the J gene TRBJ1-4, with 7 bases identical to TRBD1. The CDR3 is made up of 15 amino acids. J gave up 8 bases and V 4 bases, and 11 bases lay outside the gene matches. The germline V gene has CDR1 SGHDT and CDR2 YYEEEE. The CDR3 here is CASSAPTGSSEKLFF. As DNA, the CDR3 is TGTGCCAGCAGCGCCCCGACAGGGTCTAGCGAAAAACTGTTTTTT.

This chain connects TRBV7-9 to TRBJ1-2; TRBD1 might be the D (5 bases). The CDR3 spans 12 residues. CDR1 SEHNR and CDR2 FQNEAQ come from the germline V gene (reference sequence). V was clipped by 5 bases and J by 5 bases, with 9 bases between them. CDR3 sequence: CASSAGTYGYTF. DNA for the CDR3: TGTGCCAGCAGCGCTGGGACTTATGGCTACACCTTC. Drawing the rest from reference TRBV7-9 and TRBJ1-2, the complete variable domain is DTGVSQNPRHKITKRGQNVTFRCDPISEHNRLYWYRQTLGQGPEFLTYFQNEAQLEKSRLLSDRFSAERPKGSFSTLEIQRTEQGDSAMYLCASSAGTYGYTFGSGTRLTVV.

CDR3 residues: CASSARLSGEGQFYGYTF. The CDR3 DNA sequence: TGTGCCAGCAGCGCCCGCCTCTCAGGGGAGGGACAGTTCTATGGCTACACCTTC. This chain joins TRBV9 and TRBJ1-2, with 7 bases matching TRBD1. Germline CDR1 and CDR2: SGDLS and YYNGEE. The CDR3 length is 18 residues. V shed 3 bases and J 4 bases; nucleotides not matched to a gene: 18.

The rearrangement uses TRBV4-3 and TRBJ2-7; maybe TRBD2 (7 bases). The germline V gene has CDR1 LGHNA and CDR2 YSLEER. The CDR3 runs 14 residues. Trimming took 0 bases from V and 5 from J, leaving 11 bases between them. In nucleotides, the CDR3 is TGCGCCAGCAGCCAAGATCGGGGGGCGGACGAGCAGTACTTC. Amino acids: CASSQDRGADEQYF.

In DNA form, the CDR3 reads TGTGCCACCAGTGATGGCGGCCGAACCTACAATGAGCAGTTCTTC. As protein: CATSDGGRTYNEQFF. This sequence joins TRBV24-1 and TRBJ2-1; no firm D call. The V gene lost 3 bases and the J gene lost 2 bases, with 10 bases spanning the gap. The CDR3 has 15 residues. The germline V gene has CDR1 KGHDR and CDR2 SFDVKD.

The V and J genes are TRBV11-3 and TRBJ2-1; 7 bases agree with TRBD1. The germline gives CDR1 SGHNT, CDR2 YENEEA. V gave up 5 bases and J gave up 8 bases; unmatched junction bases: 9. The CDR3 spans 14 residues. CDR3 protein: CASSPRAQGDEQFF. CDR3 in DNA: TGTGCCAGCAGCCCCCGGGCCCAGGGGGATGAGCAGTTCTTC.

The chain is built from TRBV5-1 and TRBJ2-1; no clear D gene. Germline assignment: CDR1 SGHRS and CDR2 YFSETQ. This CDR3 is built from 15 residues. Deletions cut 3 bases from V and 1 base from J, with 11 bases between. In DNA form, the CDR3 reads TGCGCCAGCAGCTCCCTGGGCCCTTCCTACAATGAGCAGTTCTTC. It encodes CASSSLGPSYNEQFF.

The chain uses TRBV11-2 and TRBJ2-7; the D call may be TRBD1 or TRBD2 (6 bases each). V lost 3 bases and J lost 0, with 18 bases in between. Germline loops: CDR1 SGHAT, CDR2 FQNNGV. The length of the CDR3 is 17 residues. The CDR3 bases are TGTGCCAGCAGCTTCAGTCCGGGGGCGGAAAGCTCCTACGAGCAGTACTTC. Encoded protein: CASSFSPGAESSYEQYF.

The chain employs TRBV7-9 and TRBJ2-1; D not certain. From germline, CDR1 is SEHNR and CDR2 FQNEAQ (reference sequence). This CDR3 contains 19 residues. V shed 0 bases and J shed 5 bases, with 23 bases lying between them. DNA for the CDR3: TGTGCCAGCAGCTTAGCCGGCTTCGACTCAGCAACTGGGGACAATGAGCAGTTCTTC. Translated: CASSLAGFDSATGDNEQFF.

This rearrangement joins TRBV24-1 to TRBJ2-3; TRBD2 matches 7 bases. Losses at the gene ends were 2 bases for V and 2 bases for J; bases not matched to a gene: 9. The CDR3 runs 17 residues. Germline V gives CDR1 KGHDR, CDR2 SFDVKD. The CDR3, as DNA: TGTGCCACCAGTGATTCCCGGGGGGAACGATTCACAGATACGCAGTATTTT. Translation gives CATSDSRGERFTDTQYF.

The chain recombines TRBV2 with TRBJ1-3, with no clear D. This CDR3 is 13 amino acids long. Deletions cut 6 bases from V and 4 bases from J, with 10 bases between. CDR1 and CDR2 from the germline V gene are SNHLY and FYNNEI. CDR3 nucleotide sequence: TGTGCCAGCAGCGAGCTTGAGGGAAACACCATATATTTT. Residues: CASSELEGNTIYF.

The chain couples TRBV7-8 to TRBJ2-2; no definite D call. Deletions cut 7 bases from V and 1 base from J, with 16 bases between. Germline-derived CDR1 and CDR2 are SGHVS and FQNEAQ. This CDR3 is 16 amino acids long. The CDR3 DNA is TGTGCCAGCAACTCCCGAGGCACCTTGAACACCGGGGAGCTGTTTTTT. Its protein is CASNSRGTLNTGELFF.

The rearrangement uses TRBV7-2 and TRBJ1-5, with 7 bases that match TRBD1. The CDR3 runs 16 residues. Unmatched junction bases numbered 13, after V lost 5 bases and J lost 6 bases. Germline V lookup: CDR1 SGHTA, CDR2 FQGNSA. The CDR3 coding sequence is TGTGCCAGCAGCCGCGGGGGACAGCCGACCGGTCAGCCCCAGCATTTT. Translating gives CASSRGGQPTGQPQHF.

The V and J genes are TRBV5-1 and TRBJ1-1; no clear D. V shed 0 bases and J shed 2 bases, with 8 bases lying between them. This CDR3 has 14 amino acids. The germline gives CDR1 SGHRS, CDR2 YFSETQ. The CDR3 region has the DNA TGCGCCAGCAGCTTGGTAAAGACCAACACTGAAGCTTTCTTT. Its protein product is CASSLVKTNTEAFF.

The V and J genes are TRBV6-5 and TRBJ2-3, with D uncertain. The length of the CDR3 is 13 residues. V gave up 7 bases and J gave up 3 bases, with 11 bases separating them. Germline V CDR1 and CDR2: MNHEY, SVGAGI. The CDR3 loop is CASTSAYTDTQYF. CDR3 bases: TGTGCCAGCACAAGCGCATATACAGATACGCAGTATTTT.

V and J are TRBV7-3 and TRBJ2-5, with D tentatively TRBD1 (6 bases). The CDR3 is made up of 15 amino acids. V shed 1 base and J shed 5 bases, with 14 bases lying between them. Germline assignment: CDR1 SGHTA and CDR2 FQGTGA. The CDR3 nucleotides are TGTGCCAGCAGCTTAAATACAGGGATGGGGGAGACCCAGTACTTC. Translation gives CASSLNTGMGETQYF.

V gene TRBV2 combines with J gene TRBJ1-2, with D possibly matching TRBD1 (6 bases). This CDR3 has 13 amino acids. Deletions cut 5 bases from V and 0 bases from J, with 7 bases between. Germline CDR1 is SNHLY and CDR2 is FYNNEI. The CDR3 DNA reads as TGTGCCAGCAGTCGGACAGCTAACTATGGCTACACCTTC. Translated, it gives CASSRTANYGYTF.